These T cell receptor beta chains were read from a single sample in a study of identical twins. MiXCR, run by TCRdb on the 5' RACE reads, gives a single entry per CDR3 protein. The profile shows 250,000 to 350,000 distinct CDR3 sequences, roughly 8.6% of them singletons. This sample was also put to use in a study of yellow fever vaccine responses in identical twins.

The sample consisted of CD8+ T cells sorted from blood. These receptors were obtained from a young woman in good health. CDR3s include the opening cysteine and the closing phenylalanine or tryptophan. A D gene is named only where the DNA matches it firmly. Rows may omit the clone size; those that give it use once, few, many or a size class.

DNA	CDR3	J	size	D	V
TGTGCCAGCCGTAGCCCAGGACAGGGGGAGACCCAGTACTTC	CASRSPGQGETQYF	TRBJ2-5	-	TRBD1	TRBV7-9
TGTGCCAGCCGGACAGGGGAACACACCGGGGAGCTGTTTTTT	CASRTGEHTGELFF	TRBJ2-2	many	TRBD1	TRBV12-3/TRBV12-4
TGTGCCAGCAGCTTAGCGGGGAAAGATACGCAGTATTTT	CASSLAGKDTQYF	TRBJ2-3	many	-	TRBV7-9
TGTGCCAGCAGCTCCCACCGGTCACAGGGTAAAATTGTACCCTACGAGCAGTACTTC	CASSSHRSQGKIVPYEQYF	TRBJ2-7	few	-	TRBV7-8
TGTGCCAGCAGCTCAACCTCAGGGAATCGCGAGCAGTACTTC	CASSSTSGNREQYF	TRBJ2-7	-	-	TRBV7-9
TGCGCCAGCAGCCACGATGGACAGAGCTACGAGCAGTACTTC	CASSHDGQSYEQYF	TRBJ2-7	-	-	TRBV4-3
TGCAGTGCTAGAGATACGGGGTCAGCCAAAAACATTCAGTACTTC	CSARDTGSAKNIQYF	TRBJ2-4	few	-	TRBV20-1
TGTGCCAGCAGCTTAGAACTAGCTGACAATGAGCAGTTCTTC	CASSLELADNEQFF	TRBJ2-1	many	-	TRBV11-2
TGTGCCAGCTCACCATCGGTAGGGAACGAGCAGTACTTC	CASSPSVGNEQYF	TRBJ2-7	once	-	TRBV18
TGCAGCGTTGAAGATTTGGATGCGGCTAGAGCGGTGAATGAGCAGTTCTTC	CSVEDLDAARAVNEQFF	TRBJ2-1	many	-	TRBV29-1
TGTGCCAGCAGTGAAGATGGGACAGATTATCAGCCCCAGCATTTT	CASSEDGTDYQPQHF	TRBJ1-5	many	TRBD1	TRBV6-1
TGTGCCATCAGTGTCTTACTAGCGGGGGGGGGCTCCTACGAGCAGTACTTC	CAISVLLAGGGSYEQYF	TRBJ2-7	-	TRBD2	TRBV10-3
TGTGCCATCAGTGAGTCGTTTTGGTCCGGGTCAAGCTTTCAAGAGACCCAGTACTTC	CAISESFWSGSSFQETQYF	TRBJ2-5	few	-	TRBV10-3
TGTGCCAGCAGTTTGGGGCTAGCAGCGGGCGATGAGCAGTTCTTC	CASSLGLAAGDEQFF	TRBJ2-1	-	-	TRBV27
TGCAGTGCTAGAGGGGGGAGTGGGACAGGGGATTTGGTGAGAACTGAAGCTTTCTTT	CSARGGSGTGDLVRTEAFF	TRBJ1-1	few	TRBD1	TRBV20-1
TGCGCCAGCAGCCAAGAAGGCGGGACAGCGACAGATACGCAGTATTTT	CASSQEGGTATDTQYF	TRBJ2-3	-	-	TRBV4-3
TGTGCCAGCAGTTGGACTAGCGGGATCAATGAGCAGTTCTTC	CASSWTSGINEQFF	TRBJ2-1	many	TRBD2	TRBV27
TGTGCCATTTGGGGTGGTTCCGCCTACAATGAGCAGTTCTTC	CAIWGGSAYNEQFF	TRBJ2-1	-	-	TRBV10-3
TGTGCCAGCAGCGTCGCCGAGGGCCAAGAGACCCAGTACTTC	CASSVAEGQETQYF	TRBJ2-5	few	-	TRBV6-2/TRBV6-3
TGTGCCAGCAGCCCGACCGGGACGCCGGCTAATGAGCAGTTCTTC	CASSPTGTPANEQFF	TRBJ2-1	many	-	TRBV9
TGCGCCAGCAGTTTCAATCCAGGGCACTATGGCTACACCTTC	CASSFNPGHYGYTF	TRBJ1-2	few	-	TRBV5-1
TGTGCCAGCAGCTTAGTGGGGGAGGACGACGAGCAGTACTTC	CASSLVGEDDEQYF	TRBJ2-7	many	-	TRBV11-2
TGTGCCAGCAGTACAGGGTGGGCCTACGAGCAGTACTTC	CASSTGWAYEQYF	TRBJ2-7	-	-	TRBV11-2
TGTGCCAGCAGCTTAGTTCGGGGGGCGGCCTACGAGCAGTACTTC	CASSLVRGAAYEQYF	TRBJ2-7	-	-	TRBV7-9
TGTGCCAGCAGCCAACAAGACAGGGGTTATGGCACAGATACGCAGTATTTT	CASSQQDRGYGTDTQYF	TRBJ2-3	few	TRBD1	TRBV7-9
TGTGCCAGCAGTTTCAGGGGGCGTGAAGAGACCCAGTACTTC	CASSFRGREETQYF	TRBJ2-5	many	TRBD1	TRBV27
TGCAGCGTTGAAGTAGCGGGACGCTCCTACGAGCAGTACTTC	CSVEVAGRSYEQYF	TRBJ2-7	many	TRBD2	TRBV29-1
TGCAGTGCTAGAGATTGGGACAGGGGCTACGAGCAGTACTTC	CSARDWDRGYEQYF	TRBJ2-7	many	TRBD1	TRBV20-1
TGCAGCGTTGTTAGCGGGGGGCCAACCGGGGAGCTGTTTTTT	CSVVSGGPTGELFF	TRBJ2-2	few	TRBD2	TRBV29-1
TGTGCCAGCAGCTTAGGATCTGGCGGTTCCTACGAGCAGTACTTC	CASSLGSGGSYEQYF	TRBJ2-7	many	-	TRBV7-2
TGCGCCAGCAGCTTCCGGGACTTAGAGACCCAGTACTTC	CASSFRDLETQYF	TRBJ2-5	few	-	TRBV5-1
TGTGCCAGTAGTATCCTTTTGGTGGGAGATAAATTCTTC	CASSILLVGDKFF	TRBJ2-1	-	-	TRBV19
TGTGCCAGCAGCTTCGACGGGACTTTTATCGTTCAGTACTTC	CASSFDGTFIVQYF	TRBJ2-4	few	-	TRBV7-9
TGTGCCAGCAGTTACTCGGGACGGACCTACGAGCAGTACTTC	CASSYSGRTYEQYF	TRBJ2-7	-	-	TRBV6-5
TGTGCCAGCAGTTACCGTGGGATCTACCAAGAGACCCAGTACTTC	CASSYRGIYQETQYF	TRBJ2-5	few	-	TRBV6-2/TRBV6-3
TGTGCCAGCAGTTCACTGGGTGTCTACGAGCAGTACTTC	CASSSLGVYEQYF	TRBJ2-7	-	-	TRBV6-2/TRBV6-3
TGTGCCAGCAGCCAAGATCAGGGTTACAATGAGCAGTTCTTC	CASSQDQGYNEQFF	TRBJ2-1	many	-	TRBV4-2
TGTGCCAGCAGGGCAGCGGGGGGTGGGTACAATGAGCAGTTCTTC	CASRAAGGGYNEQFF	TRBJ2-1	few	TRBD2	TRBV7-3
TGTGCCAGCAGTGACGGAATGAGGGCCCAAGAGACCCAGTACTTC	CASSDGMRAQETQYF	TRBJ2-5	few	-	TRBV2
TGTGCCAGCAGCATGTACGAGCAGTACTTC	CASSMYEQYF	TRBJ2-7	-	-	TRBV11-2
TGTGCCACTACAGAAGACCTATCCACAGATACGCAGTATTTT	CATTEDLSTDTQYF	TRBJ2-3	many	-	TRBV10-3
TGCAGTGCTAGAGGCAGGCCTGTCTACAATGAGCAGTTCTTC	CSARGRPVYNEQFF	TRBJ2-1	few	-	TRBV20-1
TGTGCCAGCAGCTCAACAGACTCCTTCCACGAGCAGTACTTC	CASSSTDSFHEQYF	TRBJ2-7	-	-	TRBV13
TGTGCCAGCAGCTTATTCGAACCCTTTAGCAATGAGCAGTTCTTC	CASSLFEPFSNEQFF	TRBJ2-1	many	-	TRBV11-2
TGCGCCAGCAGCCAAGAGGACAGGGGGGCAGATACGCAGTATTTT	CASSQEDRGADTQYF	TRBJ2-3	-	TRBD1	TRBV4-1
TGTGCCTGGAACCCACCCCTCGACTACGAGCAGTACTTC	CAWNPPLDYEQYF	TRBJ2-7	-	-	TRBV30
TGTGCCAGCAGCCAAGATTTGGACGCTACTTACTACGAGCAGTACTTC	CASSQDLDATYYEQYF	TRBJ2-7	once	-	TRBV4-2
TGTGCCTGGAGTGTGACCCTCTACAATGAGCAGTTCTTC	CAWSVTLYNEQFF	TRBJ2-1	-	-	TRBV30
TGTGCCAGCAGTTCCCCTCTAGGACAGGCTAAACCTTCTGGGGCCAACGTCCTGACTTTC	CASSSPLGQAKPSGANVLTF	TRBJ2-6	many	TRBD1	TRBV28
TGTGCCAGCAGCTCCCCGGCATACTCTAGCACAGATACGCAGTATTTT	CASSSPAYSSTDTQYF	TRBJ2-3	few	-	TRBV7-2
TGTGCTAGCAGCTTACTCCGGGACAGAGAATTGAACACTGAAGCTTTCTTT	CASSLLRDRELNTEAFF	TRBJ1-1	-	TRBD1	TRBV7-7
TGTGCCAGCAGCTTAGCCGCGGGAGGGCCCAATGAGCAGTTCTTC	CASSLAAGGPNEQFF	TRBJ2-1	-	TRBD2	TRBV11-2
TGTGCCAGCAGCTTAGTACACGGACAAGAGACCCAGTACTTC	CASSLVHGQETQYF	TRBJ2-5	few	-	TRBV11-1
TGTGCCAGCAGCGTTGGGGACTACGTAGAGACCCAGTACTTC	CASSVGDYVETQYF	TRBJ2-5	-	TRBD2	TRBV9
TGTGCCAGCAGTGACTTCCGCCCTAGCACAGATACGCAGTATTTT	CASSDFRPSTDTQYF	TRBJ2-3	few	-	TRBV2